A selection of T cell receptor beta chains follows, all from one sample in a study of regulatory T cells in long-lasting Graves disease. Using its own MiXCR run on the multiplex PCR reads, TCRdb lists one record per CDR3 protein. There are about 470,000 distinct CDR3 sequences in the sample; 15% occur only once, and approximately 16% lies in the top ten. The same data also contributed to another study, on T cells in Graves' hyperthyroidism and ophthalmopathy.

Sequencing used peripheral blood mononuclear cells (PBMCs), obtained at new diagnosis, from a patient treated with antithyroid drugs. The receptors shown here come from a woman aged 25-40 years with Graves disease. CDR3s include the opening cysteine and the closing phenylalanine or tryptophan. Fields, in order: V gene, CDR3 protein.

TRBV7-9 | CASSLTAGANEQFF
TRBV9 | CASSVGGSGIPDTQYF
TRBV6-1 | CASTYIGDRGNEQYF
TRBV18 | CASSPIKTGGNQPQHF
TRBV10-3 | CAISSASTDTQYF
TRBV24-1 | CATSGGTETQYF
TRBV24-1 | CATSQSSTGELFF
TRBV12-3/TRBV12-4 | CASRWENEAFF
TRBV4-1 | CASSQDGGYEQYF
TRBV29-1 | CSVGGLGTAADYTF
TRBV7-3 | CASSSNQQETQYF
TRBV6-2/TRBV6-3 | CASSYSLGTSGGKSSYNEQFF
TRBV29-1 | CSVEDPRGGIGELFF
TRBV11-2 | CASSLDRHVRGTEAFF
TRBV24-1 | CATSDPRIVNTSFITDTQYF
TRBV4-1 | CASSQDWGYSNQPQHF
TRBV13 | CASSSIPGELFF
TRBV11-2 | CASSLDPGRGSYEQYF
TRBV5-5 | CASSRFEGPRTGELFF
TRBV5-8 | CASSLFEGSNNQPQHF
TRBV27 | CASSFNRGPTEAFF
TRBV29-1 | CSVGQGVTGELFF
TRBV28 | CASSPHVGSASSYEQYF
TRBV9 | CASSVDSSYGYTF
TRBV20-1 | CSATPRLYEQYF
TRBV24-1 | CATSDPRGFDTQYF
TRBV12-5 | CASGFSLGVDGYTF
TRBV4-1 | CASSQGRAYEQYF
TRBV30 | CAWSQTGLSGANVLTF
TRBV10-3 | CAIKQGYNSPLHF
TRBV11-3 | CASSPGHYYGYTF
TRBV25-1 | CASSGVLATPATKDIQETQYF
TRBV6-2/TRBV6-3 | CASSYSGQGAHTQYF
TRBV20-1 | CSAIHRGAGSYEQYF
TRBV24-1 | CATSDLGTPQETQYF
TRBV27 | CASSRLLGDEQFF
TRBV19 | CASSDRAVFRGTQYF
TRBV24-1 | CATSDAGTGGPRSYNEQFF